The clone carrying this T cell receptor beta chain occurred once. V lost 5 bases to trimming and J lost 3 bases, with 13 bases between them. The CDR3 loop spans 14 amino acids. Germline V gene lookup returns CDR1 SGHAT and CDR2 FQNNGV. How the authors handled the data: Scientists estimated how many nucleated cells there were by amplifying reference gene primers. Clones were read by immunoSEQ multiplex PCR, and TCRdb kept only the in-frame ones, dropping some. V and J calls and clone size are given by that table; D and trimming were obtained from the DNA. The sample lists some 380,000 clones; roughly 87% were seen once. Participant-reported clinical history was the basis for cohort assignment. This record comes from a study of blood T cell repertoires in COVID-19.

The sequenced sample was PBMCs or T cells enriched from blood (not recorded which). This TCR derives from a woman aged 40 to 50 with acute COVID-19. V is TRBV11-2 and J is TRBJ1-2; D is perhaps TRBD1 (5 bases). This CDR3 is CASSRQTAYYGYTF. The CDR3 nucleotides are TGTGCCAGCAGCAGACAGACAGCCTACTATGGCTACACCTTC.